Each of the 20 T cell receptor beta chains below was sequenced from the same sample in a study of blood T cells in healthy people across ages. Primers used in a second PCR of about 7 to 12 cycles were a sample-barcoded 5' primer and a J-beta primer mix. Each CDR3 protein is one row after TCRdb ran MiXCR on the 5' RACE reads. The repertoire holds hundreds of thousands of distinct CDR3 sequences, with more than 50% as singletons. The sequenced material came from blood. These receptors came from a man between 35 and 55 years old in good health.

The chain links TRBV4-1 to TRBJ2-3; D unclear. Trimming took 3 bases from V and 0 from J, leaving 10 bases between them. The CDR3 contains 15 residues. The V gene's germline CDR1 is MGHRA and CDR2 YSYEKL. CDR3 nucleotides: TGCGCCAGCAGCCACGGACCAGGCAGCACAGATACGCAGTATTTT. Amino acid sequence: CASSHGPGSTDTQYF.

V is TRBV7-7 and J is TRBJ2-1; 9 bases are a match to TRBD1. This CDR3 has 15 residues. V lost 5 bases to trimming and J lost 3 bases; unmatched junction nucleotides: 5. Germline lookup yields CDR1 SSHAT and CDR2 FNYEAQ (reference sequence). The CDR3 is CASSQGTGNYNEQFF. In nucleotides, the CDR3 is TGTGCCAGCAGCCAGGGGACAGGGAACTACAATGAGCAGTTCTTC.

This chain uses TRBV15 with TRBJ2-5, with D unclear. Germline V gene data show CDR1 as LNHNV and CDR2 as YYDKDF (reference sequence). This CDR3 is 15 amino acids long. V was pared by 1 base and J by 4 bases, with 13 bases between. The CDR3 sequence: CATSRVSQESETQYF. The CDR3 DNA reads as TGTGCCACCAGCAGAGTGAGTCAGGAGTCAGAGACCCAGTACTTC.

In its sample, this clonotype was seen a few times. The chain carries TRBV6-5 and TRBJ2-7; 9 nucleotides align to TRBD1. The V and J ends lost 0 bases and 4 bases, in that order; junction bases with no gene match: 1. The CDR3 totals 14 residues. CDR1 and CDR2 (germline): MNHEY, SVGAGI. This chain's CDR3 is CASSYSGQGYEQYF. The CDR3 DNA reads TGTGCCAGCAGTTACTCAGGACAGGGGTACGAGCAGTACTTC.

Comments on this clonotype: One junction end does not reproduce the germline sequence, and a read error may be involved. The chain carries TRBV27 and TRBJ1-2; 7 nucleotides align to TRBD1. The CDR3 is made up of 11 amino acids. Germline V lookup: CDR1 MNHEY, CDR2 SMNVEV (reference sequence). This CDR3 reads CASRAGGGYTF. As DNA, the CDR3 is TGCGCCAGCAGGGCAGGGGGTGGCTACACCTTC.

This clonotype has more than one count but fewer than ten. This chain joins TRBV5-1 and TRBJ1-1; D perhaps matches TRBD1 (6 bases). Germline V lookup: CDR1 SGHRS, CDR2 YFSETQ. Trimming shortened V by 4 bases and J by 5 bases, and 18 bases separated the two germline ends. The length of the CDR3 is 15 residues. The CDR3 sequence is CASSIAGAGKTEAFF. DNA for the CDR3: TGCGCCAGCAGCATCGCAGGGGCCGGGAAAACTGAAGCTTTCTTT.

There are a few counts of this clonotype. The chain joins TRBV10-2 to TRBJ1-1, with D possibly TRBD1 on 6 matching bases. There are 11 residues in the CDR3. In germline, CDR1 is WSHSY, CDR2 SAAADI. Trimming took 3 bases from V and 10 from J, leaving 9 bases between them. The CDR3 DNA sequence: TGCGCCAGCAGTGATCGGGGGCTAGCTTTCTTT. This sequence encodes CASSDRGLAFF.

This clonotype has a handful of counts. This chain joins TRBV7-3 and TRBJ1-1; 7 bases align to TRBD1. CDR1 and CDR2 from the germline V gene are SGHTA and FQGTGA. V shed 5 bases and J 5 bases; nucleotides not matched to a gene: 11. The CDR3 length is 15 residues. In nucleotides, the CDR3 is TGTGCCAGCAGCCCGACAGGGCTCCTGAGTACTGAAGCTTTCTTT. Amino acids: CASSPTGLLSTEAFF.

V usage is TRBV7-9 and J usage is TRBJ2-1; D not certain. CDR3 length: 10 amino acids. Trimming pared 5 bases from V and 10 bases from J, leaving 6 bases between. Looked up from germline, CDR1 is SEHNR and CDR2 is FQNEAQ (reference sequence). The CDR3 is CASSHLEQFF. The DNA for the CDR3 is TGTGCCAGCAGCCACCTAGAGCAGTTCTTC.

The V call is TRBV12-3 or TRBV12-4, the J call TRBJ2-1; 8 positions match TRBD1. The length of the CDR3 is 15 residues. J was trimmed by 9 bases and V by 5 bases; bases with no gene match: 12. The DNA of the CDR3 is TGTGCCAGCAGTAAAGACAGGGGTCTTGGAGTTGAGCAGTTCTTC. Translated, it gives CASSKDRGLGVEQFF.

The J gene is TRBJ2-2, the V gene TRBV24-1, with a weak D call TRBD2 (7 bases). Germline V gene sequence: CDR1 KGHDR, CDR2 SFDVKD. This CDR3 is built from 17 residues. V shed 4 bases and J shed 3 bases, with 17 bases lying between them. The DNA for the CDR3 is TGTGCCACCAGTGAAAGGGGGAGGGGCTCTGACACCGGGGAGCTGTTTTTT. Its protein product is CATSERGRGSDTGELFF.

The chain employs TRBV6-2 or TRBV6-3 and TRBJ2-5; TRBD1 or TRBD2 may be the D gene (7 bases each). The J call may not be correct, given that the DNA end is closer to TRBJ2-7. This CDR3 spans 21 amino acids. From germline, CDR1 is MNHEY and CDR2 SVGEGT. The DNA for the CDR3 is TGTGCCAGCGGCAGGGGGAGGGGGGACGTAAAGCTAGCGAGCGAGGAAGACGAGCAGTACTTC. Translated, it gives CASGRGRGDVKLASEEDEQYF.

The V gene is TRBV7-2, the J gene TRBJ2-3; the D gene is possibly TRBD1 (6 bases). Between the trimmed V and J ends, which lost 1 base and 2 bases, there was a span of 22 bases. The CDR3 spans 19 residues. From germline, CDR1 is SGHTA and CDR2 FQGNSA. The CDR3 reads CASSLGGQSPRLNTDTQYF. The DNA for the CDR3 is TGTGCCAGCAGCTTAGGTGGACAGTCGCCACGACTTAACACAGATACGCAGTATTTT.

This clonotype was detected only a few times. J is TRBJ2-3 and V is TRBV3-1, with 9 nucleotides matching TRBD1. Germline V gene data show CDR1 as LGHDT and CDR2 as YNNKEL (reference sequence). There are 14 residues in the CDR3. The trim removed 4 bases at V and 1 base at J, leaving 0 bases unmatched. CDR3 in DNA: TGTGCCAGCAGCCGACAGGGGGGCACAGATACGCAGTATTTT. Translated: CASSRQGGTDTQYF.

This clonotype came up once. V usage is TRBV20-1 and J usage is TRBJ2-7, with 7 bases that match TRBD2. With the DNA end fitting TRBJ2-5 better, the J assignment may be wrong. The CDR3 length is 13 residues. Germline CDR1 DFQATT, CDR2 SNEGSKA (reference sequence). The CDR3 nucleotides are TGCAGTGCTAGGGGGGGGTCGGGAGAGACCCAGTACTTC. This encodes CSARGGSGETQYF.

V gene TRBV5-6 combines with J gene TRBJ2-6; no definite D call. The V end was cut by 4 bases, the J end by 0 bases, with 11 bases between. Germline V gives CDR1 SGHDT, CDR2 YYEEEE. The length of the CDR3 is 16 residues. CDR3 DNA sequence: TGTGCCAGCAGCGCGATCGATGTCTCTGGGGCCAACGTCCTGACTTTC. Its translation: CASSAIDVSGANVLTF.

The chain uses TRBV6-1 and TRBJ2-7; D may be TRBD1 (6 bases). CDR1 and CDR2 from the germline V gene are MNHNS and SASEGT. V shed 5 bases and J shed 3 bases, with 23 bases lying between them. There are 17 residues in the CDR3. The chain's CDR3 is CASSPQDGTPIHYEQYF. The CDR3 DNA reads TGTGCCAGCAGTCCACAAGATGGGACACCAATTCACTACGAGCAGTACTTC.

This clonotype was picked up a small number of times. The chain has TRBV27 and TRBJ1-5, with D hard to call. Germline-derived CDR1 and CDR2 are MNHEY and SMNVEV (reference sequence). V was shortened by 6 bases and J by 0 bases, with 6 bases between the two germline ends. CDR3 length: 13 amino acids. Written as DNA, the CDR3 is TGTGCCAGCAGCCGGAATAGCAATCAGCCCCAGCATTTT. As protein: CASSRNSNQPQHF.

This rearrangement joins TRBV12-3 or TRBV12-4 to TRBJ2-7; TRBD1 matches at 11 bases. V shed 4 bases, J shed 4 bases, and the junction held 6 bases outside the gene matches. The CDR3 loop spans 15 amino acids. The CDR3 loop reads CASSYGQGAVYEQYF. CDR3 bases: TGTGCCAGCAGTTACGGACAGGGGGCTGTATACGAGCAGTACTTC.

Details on this clonotype: The junction and the germline gene differ at one end; a read error may be behind it. The chain uses TRBV10-3 and TRBJ1-6; D ambiguous. The CDR3 has 12 residues. The germline gives CDR1 ENHRY, CDR2 SYGVKD. CDR3 DNA: TGTGCCATCAGTGTAATTAATTCATCCCTCCACTTT. This translates into CAISVINSSLHF.